The 10 T cell receptor beta chains listed next were all sequenced from one sample in a study of blood T cell repertoires in COVID-19. Method: immunoSEQ multiplex PCR; TCRdb's copy keeps in-frame clones and lacks some. The sample records approximately 260,000 clones, about nine tenths being singletons. The sequenced sample was PBMCs or T cells enriched from blood (not recorded which). The receptors were sampled from a woman in her 40s with acute COVID-19.

The rearrangement uses TRBV12-3 or TRBV12-4 and TRBJ1-1, with a possible D match to TRBD1 (5 bases). The V end lost 6 bases, the J end lost 0 bases, and 8 bases lay between the germline ends. This CDR3 is built from 13 residues. Here the CDR3 DNA reads TGTGCCAGCAGCCGACAGTTGAACACTGAAGCTTTCTTT. Amino acids: CASSRQLNTEAFF.

The chain couples TRBV7-2 to TRBJ2-1, with D perhaps TRBD1 (6 bases). With 5 bases removed from V and 3 bases from J, the gap between germline ends came to 14 bases. CDR1 is SGHTA and CDR2 is FQGNSA in the germline V gene. CDR3 length equals 15 residues. CDR3 in amino acids: CASSPPGQIYNEQFF. CDR3 coding DNA: TGTGCCAGCAGCCCCCCGGGACAAATCTACAATGAGCAGTTCTTC.

The chain uses TRBV14 and TRBJ2-1; 7 nucleotides align to TRBD2. The V gene end was trimmed by 5 bases and the J gene end by 7 bases; junction bases not matched to a gene: 11. This CDR3 is built from 15 residues. Germline V gives CDR1 SGHDN, CDR2 FVKESK. The CDR3 loop reads CASSDISGLGNEQFF. The CDR3 DNA is TGTGCCAGCAGCGACATTAGCGGGTTAGGAAATGAGCAGTTCTTC.

The chain links TRBV7-9 to TRBJ1-3, with D uncertain. The CDR3 length is 15 residues. Germline V lookup: CDR1 SEHNR, CDR2 FQNEAQ (reference sequence). Between the trimmed V and J ends, which lost 5 bases and 0 bases, there was a span of 11 bases. CDR3: CASSLGGGSGNTIYF. DNA for the CDR3: TGTGCCAGCAGCCTAGGCGGAGGCTCTGGAAACACCATATATTTT.

J is TRBJ1-2 and V is TRBV24-1; tentatively, D is TRBD1 (5 bases). V was pared by 4 bases and J by 9 bases, with 17 bases between. The CDR3 runs to 14 residues. Germline V gene sequence: CDR1 KGHDR, CDR2 SFDVKD. The CDR3 region is CATSETGGEGRYTF. The CDR3 nucleotides are TGTGCCACCAGTGAGACCGGGGGGGAGGGACGCTACACCTTC.

The chain recombines TRBV6-5 with TRBJ2-7, with D possibly TRBD1 on 6 matching bases. V dropped 5 bases and J dropped 0 bases, with 14 bases sitting between them. CDR3 length: 15 amino acids. Germline CDR1 reads MNHEY; CDR2 reads SVGAGI. The chain's CDR3 is CASSRTGPYSYEQYF. CDR3 nucleotides: TGTGCCAGCAGTCGTACAGGGCCATACTCCTACGAGCAGTACTTC.

The chain uses TRBV3-1 (or the pseudogene TRBV3-2) and TRBJ2-5; D not resolved. Germline V gene data show CDR1 as LGHDT and CDR2 as YNNKEL (reference sequence). The V and J ends lost 5 bases and 2 bases respectively, with 15 bases between them. This CDR3 contains 15 residues. This CDR3 reads CASSAPLGRQETQYF. CDR3 DNA sequence: TGTGCCAGCAGCGCACCTCTGGGCAGGCAAGAGACCCAGTACTTC.

This clone was counted between two and nine times. The chain joins TRBV30 to TRBJ1-1; 11 positions agree with TRBD1. Unmatched junction bases numbered 7, after V lost 3 bases and J lost 4 bases. Germline CDR1 and CDR2: GTSNPN and SVGIG (reference sequence). This CDR3 is 15 amino acids long. For the CDR3, the DNA is TGTGCCTGGAGACATGGGACAGGGGGATTCACTGAAGCTTTCTTT. Its protein is CAWRHGTGGFTEAFF.

This chain joins TRBV14 and TRBJ2-3, with D tentatively TRBD2 (6 bases). The CDR3 has 16 residues. Trimming pared 0 bases from V and 2 bases from J, leaving 12 bases between. In germline, CDR1 is SGHDN, CDR2 FVKESK. CDR3 residues: CASSQDNQRVTDTQYF. The CDR3 DNA sequence: TGTGCCAGCAGCCAAGATAACCAGCGGGTCACAGATACGCAGTATTTT. The full variable domain, completed using reference TRBV14 and TRBJ2-3, is EAGVTQFPSHSVIEKGQTVTLRCDPISGHDNLYWYRRVMGKEIKFLLHFVKESKQDESGMPNNRFLAERTGGTYSTLKVQPAELEDSGVYFCASSQDNQRVTDTQYFGPGTRLTVL.

The rearrangement uses TRBV19 and TRBJ2-2, with TRBD2 matching 14 bases. The CDR3 consists of 18 residues. After removal of 3 bases from V and 0 bases from J, the junction contained 3 bases not matched to a gene. Germline V gene sequence: CDR1 LNHDA, CDR2 SQIVND (reference sequence). CDR3 in amino acids: CASSIEGLAGANTGELFF. CDR3 in DNA: TGTGCCAGTAGTATCGAGGGACTAGCGGGGGCGAACACCGGGGAGCTGTTTTTT.